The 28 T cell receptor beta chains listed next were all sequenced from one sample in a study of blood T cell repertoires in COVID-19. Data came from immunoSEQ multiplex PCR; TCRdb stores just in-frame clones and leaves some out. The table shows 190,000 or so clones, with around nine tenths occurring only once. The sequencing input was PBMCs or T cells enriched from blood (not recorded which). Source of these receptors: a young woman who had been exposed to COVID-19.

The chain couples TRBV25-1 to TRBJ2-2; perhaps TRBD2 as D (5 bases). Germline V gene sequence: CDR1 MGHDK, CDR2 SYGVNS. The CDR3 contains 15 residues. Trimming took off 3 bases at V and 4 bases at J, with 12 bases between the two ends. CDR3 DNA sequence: TGTGCCAGCAGTGAGTTTAGCGTGGCCACCGGGGAGCTGTTTTTT. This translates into CASSEFSVATGELFF.

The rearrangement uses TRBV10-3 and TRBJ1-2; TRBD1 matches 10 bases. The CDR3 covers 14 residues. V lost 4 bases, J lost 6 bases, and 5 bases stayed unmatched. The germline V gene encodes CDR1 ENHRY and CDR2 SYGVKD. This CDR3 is CAISAGQGYDGYTF. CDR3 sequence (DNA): TGTGCCATCAGTGCGGGACAGGGGTATGATGGCTACACCTTC.

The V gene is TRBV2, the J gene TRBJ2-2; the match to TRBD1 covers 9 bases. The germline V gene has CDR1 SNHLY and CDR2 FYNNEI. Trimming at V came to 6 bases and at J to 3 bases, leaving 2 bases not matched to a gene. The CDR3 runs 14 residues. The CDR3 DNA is TGTGCCAGCAGGGGACAGGGAGACACCGGGGAGCTGTTTTTT. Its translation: CASRGQGDTGELFF.

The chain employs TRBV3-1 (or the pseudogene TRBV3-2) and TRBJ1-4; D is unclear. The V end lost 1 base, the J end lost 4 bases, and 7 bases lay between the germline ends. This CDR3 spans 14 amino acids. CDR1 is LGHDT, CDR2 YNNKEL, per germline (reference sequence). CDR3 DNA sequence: TGTGCCAGCAGCCAAGGACATTTTAATGAAAAACTGTTTTTT. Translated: CASSQGHFNEKLFF.

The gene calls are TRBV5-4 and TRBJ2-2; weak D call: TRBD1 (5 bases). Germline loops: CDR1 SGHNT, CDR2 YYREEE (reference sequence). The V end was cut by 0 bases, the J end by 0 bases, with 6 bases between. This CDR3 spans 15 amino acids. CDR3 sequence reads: CASSLEGTNTGELFF. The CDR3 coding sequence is TGTGCCAGCAGCTTGGAGGGGACGAACACCGGGGAGCTGTTTTTT.

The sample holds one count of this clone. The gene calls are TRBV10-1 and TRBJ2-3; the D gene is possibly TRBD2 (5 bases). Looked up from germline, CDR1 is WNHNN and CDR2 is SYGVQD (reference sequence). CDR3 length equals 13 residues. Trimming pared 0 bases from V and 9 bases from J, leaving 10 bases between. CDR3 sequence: CASSESAEGTQYF. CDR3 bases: TGCGCCAGCAGTGAGTCCGCCGAGGGAACGCAGTATTTT.

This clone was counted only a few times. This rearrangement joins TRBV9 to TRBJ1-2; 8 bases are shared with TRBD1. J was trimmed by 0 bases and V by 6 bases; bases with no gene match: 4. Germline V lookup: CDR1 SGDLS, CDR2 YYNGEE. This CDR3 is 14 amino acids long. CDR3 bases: TGTGCCAGCACCCAGGGGGCAGCTAACTATGGCTACACCTTC. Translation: CASTQGAANYGYTF.

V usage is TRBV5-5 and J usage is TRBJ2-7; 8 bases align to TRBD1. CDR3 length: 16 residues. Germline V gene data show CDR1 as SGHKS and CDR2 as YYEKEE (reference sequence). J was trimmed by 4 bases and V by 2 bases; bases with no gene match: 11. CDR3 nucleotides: TGTGCCAGCAGCTTTCCCGCAGGGGGCCAGAGTTACGAGCAGTACTTC. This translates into CASSFPAGGQSYEQYF.

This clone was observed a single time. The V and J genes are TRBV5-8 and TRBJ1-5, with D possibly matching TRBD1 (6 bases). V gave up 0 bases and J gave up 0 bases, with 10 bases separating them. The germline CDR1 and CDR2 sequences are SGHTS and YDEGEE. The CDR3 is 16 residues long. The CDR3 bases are TGTGCCAGCAGCTTGGCAGGGGCAAATAGCAATCAGCCCCAGCATTTT. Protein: CASSLAGANSNQPQHF.

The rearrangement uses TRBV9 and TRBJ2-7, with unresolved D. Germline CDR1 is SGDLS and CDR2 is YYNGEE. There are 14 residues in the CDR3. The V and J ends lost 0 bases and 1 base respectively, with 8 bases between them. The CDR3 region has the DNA TGTGCCAGCAGCGTAGAGGAGTTATCCTACGAGCAGTACTTC. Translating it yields CASSVEELSYEQYF.

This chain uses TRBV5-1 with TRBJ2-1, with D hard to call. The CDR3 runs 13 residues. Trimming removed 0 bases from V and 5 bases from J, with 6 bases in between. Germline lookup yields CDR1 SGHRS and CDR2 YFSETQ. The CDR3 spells CASSLGGDNEQFF. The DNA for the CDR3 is TGCGCCAGCAGCTTGGGCGGAGACAATGAGCAGTTCTTC. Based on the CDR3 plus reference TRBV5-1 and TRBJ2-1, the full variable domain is KAGVTQTPRYLIKTRGQQVTLSCSPISGHRSVSWYQQTPGQGLQFLFEYFSETQRNKGNFPGRFSGRQFSNSRSEMNVSTLELGDSALYLCASSLGGDNEQFFGPGTRLTVL.

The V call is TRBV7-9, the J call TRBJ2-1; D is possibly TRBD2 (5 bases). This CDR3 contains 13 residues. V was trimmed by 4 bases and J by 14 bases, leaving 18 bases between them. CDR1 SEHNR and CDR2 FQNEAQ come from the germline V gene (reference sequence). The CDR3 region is CASSSSGKPNKFF. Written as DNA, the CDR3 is TGTGCCAGCAGCTCCTCCGGGAAACCCAACAAGTTCTTC.

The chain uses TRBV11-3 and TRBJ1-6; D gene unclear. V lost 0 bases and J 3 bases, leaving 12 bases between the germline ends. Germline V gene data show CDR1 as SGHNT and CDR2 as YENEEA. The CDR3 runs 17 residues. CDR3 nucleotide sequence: TGTGCCAGCAGCTTAGAGTTCGACAAGTACTATAATTCACCCCTCCACTTT. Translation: CASSLEFDKYYNSPLHF.

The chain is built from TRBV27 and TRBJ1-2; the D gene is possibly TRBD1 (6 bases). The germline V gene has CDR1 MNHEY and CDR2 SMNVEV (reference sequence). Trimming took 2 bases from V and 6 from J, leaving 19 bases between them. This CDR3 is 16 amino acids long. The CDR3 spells CASSLRGITGSHGYTF. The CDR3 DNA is TGTGCCAGCAGTTTACGGGGCATTACAGGGTCTCATGGCTACACCTTC.

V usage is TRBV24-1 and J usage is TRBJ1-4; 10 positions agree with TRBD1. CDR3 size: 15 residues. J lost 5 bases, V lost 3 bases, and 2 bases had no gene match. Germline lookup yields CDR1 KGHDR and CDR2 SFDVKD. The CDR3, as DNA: TGTGCCACCAGTGATCCGGACAGGGGGAATGAAAAACTGTTTTTT. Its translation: CATSDPDRGNEKLFF.

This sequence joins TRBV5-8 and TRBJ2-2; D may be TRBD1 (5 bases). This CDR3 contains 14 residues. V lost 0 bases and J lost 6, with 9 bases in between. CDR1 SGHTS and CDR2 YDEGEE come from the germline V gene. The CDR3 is CASSLDQGPGELFF. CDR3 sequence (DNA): TGTGCCAGCAGCTTGGACCAGGGCCCCGGGGAGCTGTTTTTT.

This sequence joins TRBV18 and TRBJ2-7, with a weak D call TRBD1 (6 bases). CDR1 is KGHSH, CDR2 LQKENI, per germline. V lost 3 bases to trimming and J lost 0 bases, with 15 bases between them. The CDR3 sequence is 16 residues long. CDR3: CASSPRGTGSSYEQYF. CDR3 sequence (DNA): TGTGCCAGCTCACCCCGGGGCACAGGGAGCTCCTACGAGCAGTACTTC.

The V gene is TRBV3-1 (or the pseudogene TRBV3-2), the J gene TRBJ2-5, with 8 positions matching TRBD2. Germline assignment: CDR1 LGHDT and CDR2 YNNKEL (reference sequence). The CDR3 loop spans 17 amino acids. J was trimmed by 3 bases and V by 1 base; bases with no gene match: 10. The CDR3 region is CASSQGASGGWKETQYF. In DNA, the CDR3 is TGTGCCAGCAGCCAAGGAGCAAGCGGGGGTTGGAAAGAGACCCAGTACTTC.

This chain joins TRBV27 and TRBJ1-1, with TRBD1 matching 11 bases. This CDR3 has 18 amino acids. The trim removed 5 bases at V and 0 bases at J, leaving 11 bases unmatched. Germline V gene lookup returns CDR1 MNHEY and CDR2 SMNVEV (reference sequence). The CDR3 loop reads CASSILTGTGGLNTEAFF. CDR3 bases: TGTGCCAGCAGTATTCTAACCGGGACAGGGGGACTGAACACTGAAGCTTTCTTT.

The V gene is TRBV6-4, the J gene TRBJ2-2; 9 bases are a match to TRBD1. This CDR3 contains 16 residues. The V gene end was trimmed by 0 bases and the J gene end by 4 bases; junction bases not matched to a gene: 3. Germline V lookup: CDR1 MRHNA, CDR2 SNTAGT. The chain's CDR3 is CASSDSRQGVTGELFF. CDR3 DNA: TGTGCCAGCAGTGACTCGAGACAGGGGGTCACCGGGGAGCTGTTTTTT.

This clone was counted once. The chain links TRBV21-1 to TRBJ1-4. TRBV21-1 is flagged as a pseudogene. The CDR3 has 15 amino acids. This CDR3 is CASSKERLKNEKLFF. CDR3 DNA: TGTGCCAGCAGCAAAGAGAGGCTGAAGAATGAAAAACTGTTTTTT.

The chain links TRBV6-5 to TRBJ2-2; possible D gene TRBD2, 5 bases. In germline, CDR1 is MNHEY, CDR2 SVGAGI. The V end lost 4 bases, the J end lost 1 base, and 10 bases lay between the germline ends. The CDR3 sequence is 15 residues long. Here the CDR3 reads CASSLGLLNTGELFF. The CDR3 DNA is TGTGCCAGCAGTTTAGGACTTCTGAACACCGGGGAGCTGTTTTTT.

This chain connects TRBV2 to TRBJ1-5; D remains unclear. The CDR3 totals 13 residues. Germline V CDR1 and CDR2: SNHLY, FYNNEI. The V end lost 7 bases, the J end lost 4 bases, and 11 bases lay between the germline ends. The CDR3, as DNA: TGTGCCAGCATCCGGGAGGGAAATCAGCCCCAGCATTTT. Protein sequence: CASIREGNQPQHF.

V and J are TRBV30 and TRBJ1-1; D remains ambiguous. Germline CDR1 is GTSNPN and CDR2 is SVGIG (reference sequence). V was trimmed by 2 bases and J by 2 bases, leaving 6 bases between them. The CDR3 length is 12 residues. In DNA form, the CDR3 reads TGTGCCTGGAGTTCTCTAAACACTGAAGCTTTCTTT. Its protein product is CAWSSLNTEAFF. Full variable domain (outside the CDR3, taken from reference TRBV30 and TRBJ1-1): SQTIHQWPATLVQPVGSPLSLECTVEGTSNPNLYWYRQAAGRGLQLLFYSVGIGQISSEVPQNLSASRPQDRQFILSSKKLLLSDSGFYLCAWSSLNTEAFFGQGTRLTVV.

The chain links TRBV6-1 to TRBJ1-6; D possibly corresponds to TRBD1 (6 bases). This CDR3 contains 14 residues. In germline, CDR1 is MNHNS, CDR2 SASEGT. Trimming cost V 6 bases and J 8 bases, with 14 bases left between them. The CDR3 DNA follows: TGTGCCAGCAGCGTCAGGGGAGTCGATTCACCCCTCCACTTT. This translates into CASSVRGVDSPLHF.

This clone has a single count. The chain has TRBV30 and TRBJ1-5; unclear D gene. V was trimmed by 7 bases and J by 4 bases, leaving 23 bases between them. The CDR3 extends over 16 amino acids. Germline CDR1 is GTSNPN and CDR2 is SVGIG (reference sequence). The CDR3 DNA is TGTGCCTACTCAGCCAGCGGGGTACTAGGGAATCAGCCCCAGCATTTT. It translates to CAYSASGVLGNQPQHF.

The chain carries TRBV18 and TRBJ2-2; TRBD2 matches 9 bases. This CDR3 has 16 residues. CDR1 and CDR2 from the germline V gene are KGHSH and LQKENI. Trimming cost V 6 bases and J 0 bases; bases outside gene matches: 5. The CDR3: CASSGLAETNTGELFF. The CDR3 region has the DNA TGTGCCAGCTCGGGACTAGCCGAAACGAACACCGGGGAGCTGTTTTTT.

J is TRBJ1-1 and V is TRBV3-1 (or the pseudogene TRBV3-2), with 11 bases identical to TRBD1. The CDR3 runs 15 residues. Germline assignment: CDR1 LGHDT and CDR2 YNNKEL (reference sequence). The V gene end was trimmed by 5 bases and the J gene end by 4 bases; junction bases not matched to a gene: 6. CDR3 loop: CASSFRTGGGTEAFF. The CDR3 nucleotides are TGTGCCAGCAGCTTCCGGACAGGGGGCGGCACTGAAGCTTTCTTT.